Below are 15 T cell receptor beta chains sequenced from a single sample in a study of blood T cell repertoires in COVID-19. Sequencing used immunoSEQ multiplex PCR; TCRdb keeps in-frame clones, though not all of them. The table lists 150,000 to 200,000 clones, 70% to 90% of them singletons, with 4.5% to 7.5% in the top ten. The material sequenced was PBMCs or T cells enriched from blood (not recorded which). The receptors stem from a man aged 40-49 years who had recovered from COVID-19.

The CDR3 DNA follows: TGTGCCAGCAGCCGGACAGGGGAAAACACCATATATTTT. It specifies CASSRTGENTIYF. V and J are TRBV12-3 or TRBV12-4 and TRBJ1-3; TRBD1 matches at 9 bases. J gave up 6 bases and V 6 bases, and 3 bases lay outside the gene matches. The CDR3 covers 13 residues.

The V gene is TRBV30, the J gene TRBJ1-2, with D perhaps TRBD1 (5 bases). Looked up from germline, CDR1 is GTSNPN and CDR2 is SVGIG (reference sequence). The CDR3 spans 13 residues. Trimming left V 0 bases short and J 7 bases short, with 12 bases between. CDR3 amino acids: CAWSVLSGPGYTF. In DNA form, the CDR3 reads TGTGCCTGGAGTGTACTATCAGGGCCTGGCTACACCTTC. Full variable domain (outside the CDR3, taken from reference TRBV30 and TRBJ1-2): SQTIHQWPATLVQPVGSPLSLECTVEGTSNPNLYWYRQAAGRGLQLLFYSVGIGQISSEVPQNLSASRPQDRQFILSSKKLLLSDSGFYLCAWSVLSGPGYTFGSGTRLTVV.

This clone was seen ten or more times. The chain uses TRBV3-1 (or the pseudogene TRBV3-2) and TRBJ1-5; the D gene is possibly TRBD1 (6 bases). The CDR3 is made up of 14 amino acids. Trimming stripped 2 bases from V and 3 bases from J, with 8 bases between. The germline CDR1 and CDR2 sequences are LGHDT and YNNKEL (reference sequence). CDR3 bases: TGTGCCAGCAGCCAACAGGGGTACAATCAGCCCCAGCATTTT. Amino acids: CASSQQGYNQPQHF.

The V and J genes are TRBV6-5 and TRBJ1-2; TRBD1 matches at 9 bases. Per germline, CDR1 MNHEY and CDR2 SVGAGI. V shed 8 bases and J 5 bases; nucleotides not matched to a gene: 12. The CDR3 runs 15 residues. This CDR3 reads CASRDRDNKMYGYTF. Here the CDR3 DNA reads TGTGCCAGCCGGGACAGGGATAATAAAATGTATGGCTACACCTTC.

The chain recombines TRBV18 with TRBJ2-7; 7 bases match TRBD2. Trimming removed 3 bases from V and 5 bases from J; junction bases left unmatched: 4. Per germline, CDR1 KGHSH and CDR2 LQKENI. CDR3 size: 13 residues. This chain's CDR3 is CASSPPRGDEQYF. The CDR3 coding sequence is TGTGCCAGCTCACCCCCTCGGGGGGACGAGCAGTACTTC.

The rearrangement links TRBV10-2 to TRBJ2-5; the match to TRBD2 covers 10 bases. The length of the CDR3 is 16 residues. The V gene's germline CDR1 is WSHSY and CDR2 SAAADI. The J segment lost 3 bases and the V segment lost 0 bases, leaving 4 bases of the junction unmatched. DNA of the CDR3: TGCGCCAGCAGTGAGTCCCTAGCGGGGGTAGAAGAGACCCAGTACTTC. Its translation is CASSESLAGVEETQYF.

The chain combines TRBV6-5 with TRBJ1-2; perhaps TRBD1 as D (6 bases). V shed 6 bases and J shed 4 bases, with 15 bases lying between them. Per germline, CDR1 MNHEY and CDR2 SVGAGI. The CDR3 is 14 residues long. CDR3: CASRAGARGYGYTF. CDR3 nucleotides: TGTGCCAGCAGGGCAGGGGCCCGGGGCTATGGCTACACCTTC.

The genes are TRBV6-5 and TRBJ1-3, with D perhaps TRBD1 (5 bases). The ends were cut back, 7 bases at V and 2 bases at J, with 9 bases in the middle. Germline CDR1 reads MNHEY; CDR2 reads SVGAGI. The CDR3 contains 13 residues. The CDR3 DNA reads TGTGCCAGCACAGGGTATACTGGAAACACCATATATTTT. This sequence encodes CASTGYTGNTIYF.

The chain recombines TRBV9 with TRBJ1-6; possibly TRBD1 for D (5 bases). The germline V gene encodes CDR1 SGDLS and CDR2 YYNGEE. Trimming cost V 0 bases and J 6 bases, with 13 bases left between them. The CDR3 runs 16 residues. This CDR3 reads CASSVGWGGTNSPLHF. DNA for the CDR3: TGTGCCAGCAGCGTAGGTTGGGGGGGAACTAATTCACCCCTCCACTTT.

The gene calls are TRBV5-1 and TRBJ2-5, with TRBD1 identical over 10 bases. Looked up from germline, CDR1 is SGHRS and CDR2 is YFSETQ. V shed 4 bases, J shed 4 bases, and the junction held 10 bases outside the gene matches. The CDR3 has 16 residues. CDR3 in amino acids: CASSQYGQGGRETQYF. As DNA, the CDR3 is TGCGCCAGCAGCCAGTACGGACAGGGGGGACGAGAGACCCAGTACTTC.

J is TRBJ2-1 and V is TRBV24-1; no reliable D call. Trimming cost V 0 bases and J 5 bases, with 7 bases left between them. This CDR3 has 14 amino acids. CDR1 KGHDR and CDR2 SFDVKD come from the germline V gene. The CDR3 region is CATSDLRRNNEQFF. DNA for the CDR3: TGTGCCACCAGTGATTTGCGGCGGAACAATGAGCAGTTCTTC.

This clone came up a few times. This chain links TRBV3-1 (or the pseudogene TRBV3-2) with TRBJ2-7; D might be TRBD1 (5 bases). This CDR3 has 12 amino acids. Germline assignment: CDR1 LGHDT and CDR2 YNNKEL (reference sequence). V gave up 11 bases and J gave up 3 bases, with 14 bases separating them. The CDR3 DNA follows: TGTGCCTTACCTAACAGGCACTACGAGCAGTACGTC. Residues: CALPNRHYEQYV.

The chain combines TRBV6-5 with TRBJ2-3, with 9 positions matching TRBD1. The V and J ends lost 3 bases and 4 bases, in that order; junction bases with no gene match: 2. Germline loops: CDR1 MNHEY, CDR2 SVGAGI. This CDR3 has 14 amino acids. The CDR3 sequence is CASSYDRGADTQYF. For the CDR3, the DNA is TGTGCCAGCAGTTATGACAGGGGGGCAGATACGCAGTATTTT.

The chain couples TRBV2 to TRBJ2-2; D might be TRBD1 (6 bases). The CDR3 covers 14 residues. Trimming left V 7 bases short and J 3 bases short, with 12 bases between. The germline gives CDR1 SNHLY, CDR2 FYNNEI. CDR3 sequence: CASMGQGYTGELFF. The CDR3 DNA reads TGTGCCAGCATGGGGCAGGGGTACACCGGGGAGCTGTTTTTT.

This sequence joins TRBV5-1 and TRBJ1-1; D remains unclear. V shed 4 bases and J shed 4 bases, with 17 bases lying between them. This CDR3 region has 15 residues. The germline CDR1 and CDR2 sequences are SGHRS and YFSETQ. The CDR3 is CASSATPPLSTEAFF. The CDR3 DNA follows: TGCGCCAGCAGCGCAACTCCCCCTTTGAGCACTGAAGCTTTCTTT. The full variable domain, in which reference TRBV5-1 and TRBJ1-1 provide the parts outside the CDR3, is KAGVTQTPRYLIKTRGQQVTLSCSPISGHRSVSWYQQTPGQGLQFLFEYFSETQRNKGNFPGRFSGRQFSNSRSEMNVSTLELGDSALYLCASSATPPLSTEAFFGQGTRLTVV.